This entry features one TCR beta chain sequence. Its matching antigen is unknown. This entry belongs to a study of cytomegalovirus exposure and HLA in healthy donors. Study-wide findings and caveats: A list of roughly 160 TCR beta chains associated with cytomegalovirus was given.

These donors, healthy bone marrow donors, were studied. Although they were nominally healthy when sampled, donors likely had unrecorded immune exposures. The germline V and J ends were trimmed by 1 base and 3 bases, with 12 bases remaining between them. CDR3 length equals 15 residues. CDR1 and CDR2 (germline): MNHEY, SVGAGI. Primers for the PCR totalled 60 Vbeta and 13 Jbeta. Profiling relied on immunoSEQ multiplex PCR, and the TCRdb table lists in-frame clones only, not all of them. The profile shows 250,000 to 350,000 clones, roughly 90% of them singletons. V gene TRBV6-5 combines with J gene TRBJ1-1, with D possibly being TRBD1 (6 bases). This TCR was recovered from a woman younger than 35 in good health and CMV-seronegative. Material: PBMCs. The CDR3 DNA reads TGTGCCAGCAGTTACTACGGGGGGGCCGACACTGAAGCTTTCTTT. Amino acid sequence: CASSYYGGADTEAFF.